The 22 T cell receptor beta chains below were found in one sample sequenced in a study of OX40 agonist ivuxolimab in advanced cancers. Clones were read by immunoSEQ multiplex PCR, and TCRdb kept only the in-frame ones, dropping some. The repertoire holds roughly 76,000 clones, with around 86% as singletons. The sequences come from CD4+ or CD8+ T cells sorted from blood, collected in a trial of the OX40 agonist ivuxolimab. The receptors stem from an adult with an advanced solid tumor such as melanoma, head and neck, liver or kidney cancer.

The chain is built from TRBV29-1 and TRBJ1-1, with D hard to call. Germline CDR1 reads SQVTM; CDR2 reads ANQGSEA. The CDR3 runs 15 residues. V dropped 5 bases and J dropped 0 bases, with 16 bases sitting between them. The CDR3 protein is CSVYLEDLMNTEAFF. The CDR3 region has the DNA TGCAGCGTTTATTTGGAGGACCTCATGAACACTGAAGCTTTCTTT.

The CDR3 coding sequence is TGCGCCAGCAGCCAAGTATTTGGGGCCCTCTCACCCCTCCACTTT. Protein: CASSQVFGALSPLHF. The V gene is TRBV4-3, the J gene TRBJ1-6; the D gene is possibly TRBD1 (5 bases). Germline-derived CDR1 and CDR2 are LGHNA and YSLEER. V gave up 1 base and J gave up 10 bases, with 14 bases separating them. This CDR3 comprises 15 residues.

The rearrangement uses TRBV7-6 and TRBJ2-7, with D possibly being TRBD1 (6 bases). Trimming shortened V by 2 bases and J by 2 bases, and 13 bases separated the two germline ends. The CDR3 is made up of 15 amino acids. CDR1 SGHVS and CDR2 FNYEAQ come from the germline V gene. The CDR3 loop is CASSLSATGPYEQYF. CDR3 DNA sequence: TGTGCCAGCAGCTTATCCGCGACAGGTCCCTACGAGCAGTACTTC.

The J gene is TRBJ1-6, the V gene TRBV6-1; 10 nucleotides match TRBD1. The trim removed 5 bases at V and 4 bases at J, leaving 2 bases unmatched. The CDR3 extends over 15 amino acids. Germline CDR1 reads MNHNS; CDR2 reads SASEGT. CDR3 amino acids: CASSRGQGYNSPLHF. The DNA of the CDR3 is TGTGCCAGCAGTAGGGGACAGGGGTATAATTCACCCCTCCACTTT.

The V gene is TRBV6-5, the J gene TRBJ2-7; 11 bases line up with TRBD1. With V trimmed by 2 bases and J by 3 bases, 3 bases remained unmatched. CDR1 is MNHEY and CDR2 is SVGAGI in the germline V gene. The CDR3 loop spans 15 amino acids. The CDR3 DNA follows: TGTGCCAGCAGTTACGGGACAGGGGGTTTCTACGAGCAGTACTTC. Translating it yields CASSYGTGGFYEQYF.

This chain uses TRBV4-3 with TRBJ2-1; tentative D call: TRBD2 (6 bases). Germline V gives CDR1 LGHNA, CDR2 YSLEER. The CDR3 runs to 16 residues. The germline V and J ends were trimmed by 3 bases and 8 bases, with 20 bases remaining between them. The CDR3 sequence is CASSHPLPGRFYEQFF. DNA for the CDR3: TGCGCCAGCAGCCATCCGCTACCGGGGAGGTTTTATGAGCAGTTCTTC.

The V gene is TRBV7-9, the J gene TRBJ1-2; D is unclear. The V and J ends lost 2 bases and 8 bases respectively, with 9 bases between them. The V gene's germline CDR1 is SEHNR and CDR2 FQNEAQ (reference sequence). The CDR3 consists of 12 residues. The CDR3 here is CASSLSEEGYTF. CDR3 DNA: TGTGCCAGCAGCTTAAGTGAGGAAGGCTACACCTTC.

V is TRBV30 and J is TRBJ2-7; the D gene could be TRBD1 or TRBD2 (5 bases each). Germline CDR1 and CDR2: GTSNPN and SVGIG (reference sequence). V lost 5 bases, J lost 2 bases, and 28 bases lay in between. The CDR3 is 18 amino acids. The CDR3 is CAWVRGLTSPAQAYEQYF. CDR3 bases: TGTGCCTGGGTGAGGGGCCTAACTTCTCCTGCTCAGGCCTACGAGCAGTACTTC. The complete variable domain, with remaining parts taken from reference TRBV30 and TRBJ2-7, reads SQTIHQWPATLVQPVGSPLSLECTVEGTSNPNLYWYRQAAGRGLQLLFYSVGIGQISSEVPQNLSASRPQDRQFILSSKKLLLSDSGFYLCAWVRGLTSPAQAYEQYFGPGTRLTVT.

V is TRBV7-2 and J is TRBJ2-7; 7 bases match TRBD2. CDR3 length: 14 residues. The germline V gene encodes CDR1 SGHTA and CDR2 FQGNSA. V shed 5 bases and J 4 bases; nucleotides not matched to a gene: 8. The CDR3, as DNA: TGTGCCAGCAGCGCCGTCGGGGGGTTTTACGAGCAGTACTTC. Translation: CASSAVGGFYEQYF.

CDR3 coding DNA: TGTGCCAGCAGCGTAGCCCGGTCTTGGGGAACAGGGGGTCTCACCGGGGAGCTGTTTTTT. Translating gives CASSVARSWGTGGLTGELFF. The chain combines TRBV9 with TRBJ2-2, with 8 bases lining up with TRBD1. V dropped 0 bases and J dropped 4; count of bases not matched to a gene: 17. CDR3 size: 20 residues. Germline-derived CDR1 and CDR2 are SGDLS and YYNGEE.

This clone was recorded once. The gene calls are TRBV19 and TRBJ2-3; 11 nucleotides agree with TRBD1. The CDR3 covers 16 residues. Germline V CDR1 and CDR2: LNHDA, SQIVND (reference sequence). J was trimmed by 4 bases and V by 4 bases; bases with no gene match: 7. For the CDR3, the DNA is TGTGCCAGTAGTAGACCCGGACAGGGGGCCGCAGATACGCAGTATTTT. It codes for CASSRPGQGAADTQYF.

The gene calls are TRBV19 and TRBJ1-2, with TRBD1 matching over 7 bases. The J segment lost 3 bases and the V segment lost 7 bases, leaving 5 bases of the junction unmatched. Germline V CDR1 and CDR2: LNHDA, SQIVND (reference sequence). CDR3 length: 13 residues. The CDR3 DNA is TGTGCCAGTATCAACAGGGGTGACTATGGCTACACCTTC. Translating it yields CASINRGDYGYTF.

The V call is TRBV5-4, the J call TRBJ1-1, with D perhaps matching TRBD1 (5 bases). Germline-derived CDR1 and CDR2 are SGHNT and YYREEE (reference sequence). The CDR3 is made up of 14 amino acids. V shed 4 bases and J shed 2 bases, with 12 bases lying between them. CDR3 DNA sequence: TGTGCCAGCAGCCGTGCTCAGGGTAACACTGAAGCTTTCTTT. Residues: CASSRAQGNTEAFF.

The chain employs TRBV2 and TRBJ1-5, with D hard to call. Trimming stripped 6 bases from V and 0 bases from J, with 12 bases between. CDR1 and CDR2 from the germline V gene are SNHLY and FYNNEI. The CDR3 runs 15 residues. The CDR3 loop is CASSLRPYSNQPQHF. The CDR3 DNA follows: TGTGCCAGCAGCCTTCGGCCTTATAGCAATCAGCCCCAGCATTTT.

CDR3 DNA sequence: TGTGCCAGCAGCCCCCCCCGGGGAGCGGCGAGGGAAAAACTGTTTTTT. It yields the protein CASSPPRGAAREKLFF. The J gene is TRBJ1-4, the V gene TRBV14; D unclear. The CDR3 extends over 16 amino acids. Germline V gives CDR1 SGHDN, CDR2 FVKESK. Deletions cut 4 bases from V and 8 bases from J, with 20 bases between.

In DNA form, the CDR3 reads TGTGCCAGCAGCGTAGGTTTACTTGGAGAGACCCAGTACTTC. Translating it yields CASSVGLLGETQYF. V gene TRBV9 combines with J gene TRBJ2-5; D is undetermined. Germline CDR1 and CDR2: SGDLS and YYNGEE. Trimming shortened V by 0 bases and J by 4 bases, and 10 bases separated the two germline ends. This CDR3 has 14 residues.

The genes are TRBV29-1 and TRBJ2-2; 10 bases are shared with TRBD2. CDR1 is SQVTM, CDR2 ANQGSEA, per germline. The CDR3 totals 13 residues. J was trimmed by 6 bases and V by 7 bases; bases with no gene match: 5. Here the CDR3 reads CSGDSGGAGELFF. The CDR3 DNA reads as TGCAGCGGTGACAGCGGGGGGGCCGGGGAGCTGTTTTTT.

V gene TRBV10-3 combines with J gene TRBJ1-2, with D possibly TRBD1 on 5 matching bases. The V gene lost 4 bases and the J gene lost 6 bases, with 9 bases spanning the gap. Germline V CDR1 and CDR2: ENHRY, SYGVKD. The CDR3 covers 12 residues. For the CDR3, the DNA is TGTGCCATCAGTGGTCGCAGGGATGGCTACACCTTC. Translating gives CAISGRRDGYTF.

The V call is TRBV4-3, the J call TRBJ1-5; D is undetermined. The CDR3 contains 15 residues. V dropped 3 bases and J dropped 5 bases, with 14 bases sitting between them. CDR1 and CDR2 (germline): LGHNA, YSLEER. CDR3 sequence reads: CASSQDGRFDQPQHF. DNA for the CDR3: TGCGCCAGCAGCCAGGATGGACGGTTCGATCAGCCCCAGCATTTT.

This chain joins TRBV7-2 and TRBJ2-5, with 9 bases lining up with TRBD2. After removal of 7 bases from V and 5 bases from J, the junction contained 11 bases not matched to a gene. The CDR3 contains 15 residues. Germline V lookup: CDR1 SGHTA, CDR2 FQGNSA. CDR3 protein: CASNPFAGGMETQYF. For the CDR3, the DNA is TGTGCCAGCAATCCGTTTGCGGGAGGGATGGAGACCCAGTACTTC.

This rearrangement joins TRBV15 to TRBJ2-1; D might be TRBD2 (6 bases). Germline CDR1 is LNHNV and CDR2 is YYDKDF (reference sequence). The CDR3 consists of 13 residues. The V gene lost 7 bases and the J gene lost 7 bases, with 14 bases spanning the gap. The CDR3 sequence is CATTSGERNEQFF. The CDR3 coding sequence is TGTGCCACCACATCGGGGGAGAGGAATGAGCAGTTCTTC. Based on the CDR3 plus reference TRBV15 and TRBJ2-1, the full variable domain is DAMVIQNPRYQVTQFGKPVTLSCSQTLNHNVMYWYQQKSSQAPKLLFHYYDKDFNNEADTPDNFQSRRPNTSFCFLDIRSPGLGDTAMYLCATTSGERNEQFFGPGTRLTVL.

The V gene is TRBV7-2, the J gene TRBJ2-3; TRBD2 agrees at 13 bases. Germline-derived CDR1 and CDR2 are SGHTA and FQGNSA. The CDR3 is 16 amino acids. V shed 5 bases and J 0 bases; nucleotides not matched to a gene: 2. The CDR3, as DNA: TGTGCCAGCAGCACGACTAGCGGGGGGAGCACAGATACGCAGTATTTT. It codes for CASSTTSGGSTDTQYF.